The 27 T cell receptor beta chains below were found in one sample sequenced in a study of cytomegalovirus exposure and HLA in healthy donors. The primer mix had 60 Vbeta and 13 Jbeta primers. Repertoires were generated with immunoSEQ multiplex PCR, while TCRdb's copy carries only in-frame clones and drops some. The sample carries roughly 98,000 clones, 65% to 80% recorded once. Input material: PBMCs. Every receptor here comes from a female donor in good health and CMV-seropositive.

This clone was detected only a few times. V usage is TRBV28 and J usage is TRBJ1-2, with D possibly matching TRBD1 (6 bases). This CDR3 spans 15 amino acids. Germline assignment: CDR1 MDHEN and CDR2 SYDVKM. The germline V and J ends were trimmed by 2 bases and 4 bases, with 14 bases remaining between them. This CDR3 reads CASSLPGDTVYGYTF. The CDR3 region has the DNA TGTGCCAGCAGTTTACCAGGGGATACGGTCTATGGCTACACCTTC.

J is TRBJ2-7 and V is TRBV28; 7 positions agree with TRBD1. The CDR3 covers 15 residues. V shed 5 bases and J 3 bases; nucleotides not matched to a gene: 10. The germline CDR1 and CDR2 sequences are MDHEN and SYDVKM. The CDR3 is CASSGIDRARYEQYF. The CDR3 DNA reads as TGTGCCAGCAGTGGCATCGACAGGGCCCGCTACGAGCAGTACTTC.

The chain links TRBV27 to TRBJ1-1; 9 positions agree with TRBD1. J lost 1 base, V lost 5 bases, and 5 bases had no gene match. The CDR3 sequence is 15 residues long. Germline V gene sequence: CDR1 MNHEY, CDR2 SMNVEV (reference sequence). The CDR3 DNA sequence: TGTGCCAGCAGTCCGAGGACAGGGGAGAACACTGAAGCTTTCTTT. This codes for CASSPRTGENTEAFF.

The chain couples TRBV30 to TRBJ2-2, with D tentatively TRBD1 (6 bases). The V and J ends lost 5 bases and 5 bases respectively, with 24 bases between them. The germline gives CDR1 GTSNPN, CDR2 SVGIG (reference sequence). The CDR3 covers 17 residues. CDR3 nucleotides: TGTGCCTGGGATCCAGTGCCACAGGGCACGGGGACCGGGGAGCTGTTTTTT. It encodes CAWDPVPQGTGTGELFF.

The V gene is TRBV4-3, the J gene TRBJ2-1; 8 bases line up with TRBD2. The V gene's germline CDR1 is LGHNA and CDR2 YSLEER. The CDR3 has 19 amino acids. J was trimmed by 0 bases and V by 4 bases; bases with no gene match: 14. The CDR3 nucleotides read TGCGCCAGCAGCCGGGGAGGAGCGGGGGCCGGCCCCTCCTACAATGAGCAGTTCTTC. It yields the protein CASSRGGAGAGPSYNEQFF.

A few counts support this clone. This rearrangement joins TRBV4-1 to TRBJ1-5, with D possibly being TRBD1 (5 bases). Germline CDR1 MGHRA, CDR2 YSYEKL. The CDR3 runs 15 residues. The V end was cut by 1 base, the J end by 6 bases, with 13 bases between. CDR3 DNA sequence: TGCGCCAGCAGCCAAGCGGAAGGGAGGGGTCAGCCCCAGCATTTT. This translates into CASSQAEGRGQPQHF.

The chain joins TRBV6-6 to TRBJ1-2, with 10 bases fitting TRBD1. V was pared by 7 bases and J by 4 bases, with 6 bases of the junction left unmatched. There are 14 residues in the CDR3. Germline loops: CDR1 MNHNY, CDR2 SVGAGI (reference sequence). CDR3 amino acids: CASTLGDRGYGYTF. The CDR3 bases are TGTGCCAGCACCCTTGGGGACAGGGGCTATGGCTACACCTTC.

CDR3 coding DNA: TGTGCCAGCAGTATCCGGGACAGGTTTTACAATGAGCAGTTCTTC. Translation gives CASSIRDRFYNEQFF. The chain joins TRBV6-1 to TRBJ2-1; 8 bases are a match to TRBD1. The junction had 7 bases not matched to a gene; V was cut back by 5 bases and J by 4 bases. The CDR3 is made up of 15 amino acids. Germline values: CDR1 MNHNS, CDR2 SASEGT.

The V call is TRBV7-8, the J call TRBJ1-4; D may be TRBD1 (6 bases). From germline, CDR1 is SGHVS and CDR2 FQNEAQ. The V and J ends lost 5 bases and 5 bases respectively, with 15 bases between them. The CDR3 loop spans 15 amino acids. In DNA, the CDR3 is TGTGCCAGCAGCCCCCTCGGGACAAGGAATGAAAAACTGTTTTTT. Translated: CASSPLGTRNEKLFF.

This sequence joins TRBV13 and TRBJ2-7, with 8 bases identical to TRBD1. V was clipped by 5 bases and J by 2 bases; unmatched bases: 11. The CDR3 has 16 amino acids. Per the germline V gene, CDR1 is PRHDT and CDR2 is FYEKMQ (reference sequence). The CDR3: CASSVDQGAGPYEQYF. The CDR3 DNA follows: TGTGCCAGCAGCGTGGACCAGGGGGCGGGCCCCTACGAGCAGTACTTC.

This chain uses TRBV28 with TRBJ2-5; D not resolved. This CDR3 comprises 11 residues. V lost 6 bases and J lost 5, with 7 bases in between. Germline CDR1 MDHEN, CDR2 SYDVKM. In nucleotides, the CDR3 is TGTGCCAGCAGCTTCTTGGAGACCCAGTACTTC. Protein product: CASSFLETQYF.

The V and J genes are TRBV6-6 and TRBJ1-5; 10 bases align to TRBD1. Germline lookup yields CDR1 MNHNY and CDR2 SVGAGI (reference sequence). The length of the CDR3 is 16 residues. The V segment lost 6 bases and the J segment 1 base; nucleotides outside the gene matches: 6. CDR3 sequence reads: CASRPDRGRSNQPQHF. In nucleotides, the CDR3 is TGTGCCAGCAGGCCAGACAGGGGGCGAAGCAATCAGCCCCAGCATTTT.

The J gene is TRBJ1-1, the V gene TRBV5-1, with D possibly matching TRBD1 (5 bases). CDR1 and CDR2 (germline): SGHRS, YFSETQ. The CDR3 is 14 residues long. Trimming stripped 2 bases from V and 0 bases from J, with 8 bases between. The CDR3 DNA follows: TGCGCCAGCAGCTTCTCAGGGATGAACACTGAAGCTTTCTTT. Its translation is CASSFSGMNTEAFF.

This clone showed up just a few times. Written as DNA, the CDR3 is TGTGCCAGCAGTGAAGCGGGGACAGGGGGTACTGAAGCTTTCTTT. It is translated as CASSEAGTGGTEAFF. This chain connects TRBV6-1 to TRBJ1-1, with 11 bases aligning to TRBD1. This CDR3 is 15 amino acids long. In germline, CDR1 is MNHNS, CDR2 SASEGT. Unmatched junction bases numbered 2, after V lost 0 bases and J lost 5 bases.

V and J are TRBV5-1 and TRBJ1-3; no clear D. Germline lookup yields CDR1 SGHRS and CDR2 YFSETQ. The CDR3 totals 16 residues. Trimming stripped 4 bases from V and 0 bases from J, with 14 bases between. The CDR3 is CASSLLDPGSGNTIYF. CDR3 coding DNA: TGCGCCAGCAGCCTATTAGACCCAGGCTCTGGAAACACCATATATTTT.

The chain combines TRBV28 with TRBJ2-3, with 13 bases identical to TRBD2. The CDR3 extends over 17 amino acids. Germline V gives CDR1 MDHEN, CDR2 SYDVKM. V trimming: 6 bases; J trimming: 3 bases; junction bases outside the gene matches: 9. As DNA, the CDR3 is TGTGCCAGCAGCCCATCCCCGGGACTAGCGGGGACAGATACGCAGTATTTT. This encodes CASSPSPGLAGTDTQYF.

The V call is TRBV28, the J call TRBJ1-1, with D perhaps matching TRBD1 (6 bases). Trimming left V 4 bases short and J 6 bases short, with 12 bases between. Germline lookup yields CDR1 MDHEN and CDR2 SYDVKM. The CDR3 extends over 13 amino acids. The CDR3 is CASSSNRVAEAFF. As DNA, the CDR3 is TGTGCCAGCAGTTCTAACAGGGTAGCTGAAGCTTTCTTT.

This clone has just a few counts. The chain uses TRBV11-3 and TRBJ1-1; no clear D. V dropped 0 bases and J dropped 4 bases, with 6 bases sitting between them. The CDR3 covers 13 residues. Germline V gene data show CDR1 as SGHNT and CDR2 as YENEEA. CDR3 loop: CASSLEPGTEAFF. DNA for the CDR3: TGTGCCAGCAGCTTAGAACCGGGCACTGAAGCTTTCTTT.

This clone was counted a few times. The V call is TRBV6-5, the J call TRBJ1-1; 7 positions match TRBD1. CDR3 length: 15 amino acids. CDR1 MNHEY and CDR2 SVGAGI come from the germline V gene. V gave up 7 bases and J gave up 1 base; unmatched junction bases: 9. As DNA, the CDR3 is TGTGCCAGCAAAGAGAGTAGGGACAGGAACACTGAAGCTTTCTTT. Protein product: CASKESRDRNTEAFF.

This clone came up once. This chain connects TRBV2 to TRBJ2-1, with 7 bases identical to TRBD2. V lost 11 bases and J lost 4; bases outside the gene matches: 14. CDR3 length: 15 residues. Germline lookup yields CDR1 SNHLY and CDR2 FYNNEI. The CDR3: CASREAGEGYNEQFF. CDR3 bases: TGTGCCTCCCGGGAGGCGGGGGAGGGTTACAATGAGCAGTTCTTC.

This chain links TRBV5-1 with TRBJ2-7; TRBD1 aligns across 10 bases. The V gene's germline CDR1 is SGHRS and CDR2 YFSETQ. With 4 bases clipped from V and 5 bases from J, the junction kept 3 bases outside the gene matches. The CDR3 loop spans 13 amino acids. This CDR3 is CASSMTGGNEQYF. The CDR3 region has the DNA TGCGCCAGCAGCATGACAGGGGGCAACGAGCAGTACTTC.

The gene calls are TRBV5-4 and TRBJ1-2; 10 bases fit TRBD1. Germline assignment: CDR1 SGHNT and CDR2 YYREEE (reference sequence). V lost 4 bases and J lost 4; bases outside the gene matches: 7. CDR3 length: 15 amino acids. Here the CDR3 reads CASSPGQGYGYGYTF. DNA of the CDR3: TGTGCCAGCAGCCCGGGACAGGGGTACGGCTATGGCTACACCTTC.

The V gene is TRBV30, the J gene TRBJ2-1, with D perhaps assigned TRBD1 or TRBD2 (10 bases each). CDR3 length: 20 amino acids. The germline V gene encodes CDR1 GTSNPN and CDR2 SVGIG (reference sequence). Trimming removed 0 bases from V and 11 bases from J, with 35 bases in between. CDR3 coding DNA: TGTGCCTGGAGTGTACTGAGACAGGGGGCACGACCGACTAGCGGGCTAAAGCAGTTCTTC. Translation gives CAWSVLRQGARPTSGLKQFF.

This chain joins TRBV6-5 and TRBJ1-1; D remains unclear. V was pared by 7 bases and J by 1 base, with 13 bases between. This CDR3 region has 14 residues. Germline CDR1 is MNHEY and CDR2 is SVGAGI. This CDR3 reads CASKGEVRNTEAFF. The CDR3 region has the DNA TGTGCCAGCAAAGGCGAGGTGAGGAACACTGAAGCTTTCTTT.

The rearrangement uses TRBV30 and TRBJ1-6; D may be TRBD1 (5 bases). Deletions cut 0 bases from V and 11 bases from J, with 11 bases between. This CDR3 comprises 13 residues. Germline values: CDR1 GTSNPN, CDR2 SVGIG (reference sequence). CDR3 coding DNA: TGTGCCTGGAGTGTCGGCAGGGAAGCACCCCTCCACTTT. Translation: CAWSVGREAPLHF.

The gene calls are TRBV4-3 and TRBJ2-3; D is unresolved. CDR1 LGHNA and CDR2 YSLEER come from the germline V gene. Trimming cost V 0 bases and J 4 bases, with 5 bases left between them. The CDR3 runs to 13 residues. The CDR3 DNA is TGCGCCAGCAGCCAAGAGACTGCAGATACGCAGTATTTT. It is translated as CASSQETADTQYF.

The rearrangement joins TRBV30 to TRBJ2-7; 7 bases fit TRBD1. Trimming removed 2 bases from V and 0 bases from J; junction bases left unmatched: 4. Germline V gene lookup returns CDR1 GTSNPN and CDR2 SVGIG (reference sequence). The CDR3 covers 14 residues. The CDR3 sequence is CAWSQTGLSYEQYF. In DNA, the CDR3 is TGTGCCTGGAGTCAGACAGGGCTCTCCTACGAGCAGTACTTC.